This T cell receptor beta chain stems from a study of beta chain features in type 1 diabetes. Study details: There was similarity between patients and healthy donors in age, gender and cell yields. Across all samples, around 98 million sorted cells were examined.

Markers CD45RO/CCR7/CD25/CD127/CD95/CD27 served to sort CD4+ naive, central memory, regulatory and stem cell-like memory cells. This clone was counted between two and nine times. Its antigen is not identified. Isolated RNA was reverse transcribed in full, so expressed TCRB transcripts were sequenced. Assay: immunoSEQ multiplex PCR; the TCRdb copy retains only in-frame clones and omits some. The data contain more than 350,000 clones, 9.5% to 12% of them seen just once; the ten biggest clones take up 0.04% to 0.05%. The study, taken as a whole, reports: The study found moderately but significantly shorter TCRB CDR3s in all four CD4+ subsets of Type 1 diabetes patients.

Germline V gene lookup returns CDR1 SGDLS and CDR2 YYNGEE. The trim removed 8 bases at V and 4 bases at J, leaving 5 bases unmatched. The CDR3 is 13 residues long. This chain uses TRBV9 with TRBJ2-5; 10 nucleotides line up with TRBD1. Sequencing was done on a sample of naive CD4+ T cells from blood. This clonotype was sampled from a woman between 18 and 30 years old in good health. The CDR3 region is CASGTGDGETQYF. CDR3 coding DNA: TGTGCCAGTGGGACAGGGGATGGAGAGACCCAGTACTTC.